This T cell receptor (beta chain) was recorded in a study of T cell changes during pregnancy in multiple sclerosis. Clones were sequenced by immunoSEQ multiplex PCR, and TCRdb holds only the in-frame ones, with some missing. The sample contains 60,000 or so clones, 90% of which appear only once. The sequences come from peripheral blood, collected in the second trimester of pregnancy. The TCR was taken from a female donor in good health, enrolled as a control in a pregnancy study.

CDR3 bases: TGTGCCAGCAGCATGCGGGACTCGGGATACGAGCAGTACTTC. Residues: CASSMRDSGYEQYF. The rearrangement joins TRBV13 to TRBJ2-7; D possibly corresponds to TRBD2 (6 bases). The V gene's germline CDR1 is PRHDT and CDR2 FYEKMQ (reference sequence). V gave up 5 bases and J gave up 4 bases, with 15 bases separating them. The CDR3 runs 14 residues.